These 21 T cell receptor beta chains were sequenced from one sample in a study of T cell repertoires in cytomegalovirus infection. TCRdb recomputed calls from the reads with MiXCR, one row per CDR3 protein. The profile covers approximately 550,000 distinct CDR3 sequences, with 16% appearing a single time and under 30% taken by the ten largest. Sequencing was carried out using CD8+ T cells from PBMCs. The receptors were gathered from a human donor in good health (CMV status not recorded). Some clones in this sample may be carry-over from other donors' samples.

This clonotype has just a few counts. The rearrangement joins TRBV5-1 to TRBJ2-7, with TRBD2 as a possible D gene (5 bases). The CDR3 is made up of 15 amino acids. Germline CDR1 is SGHRS and CDR2 is YFSETQ. V lost 4 bases and J 5 bases, leaving 19 bases between the germline ends. The CDR3 bases are TGCGCCAGCAGCCACGGGGAGACTTGGAACAACGAGCAGTACTTC. Amino acid sequence: CASSHGETWNNEQYF.

The sample holds a few counts of this clonotype. This chain links TRBV5-4 with TRBJ2-7, with 12 bases fitting TRBD1. V trimming: 3 bases; J trimming: 6 bases; junction bases outside the gene matches: 4. The CDR3 runs 14 residues. Germline CDR1 SGHNT, CDR2 YYREEE (reference sequence). CDR3 region: CASSSRDRGPEQYF. The CDR3 DNA follows: TGTGCCAGCAGCTCCCGGGACAGGGGGCCCGAGCAGTACTTC.

The chain is built from TRBV5-5 and TRBJ2-1; D remains unclear. This CDR3 has 13 amino acids. Germline V gives CDR1 SGHKS, CDR2 YYEKEE (reference sequence). V was clipped by 0 bases and J by 8 bases, with 9 bases between them. CDR3 amino acids: CASSLGSWDEQFF. The CDR3 nucleotides are TGTGCCAGCAGCTTGGGAAGTTGGGATGAGCAGTTCTTC.

This clonotype was observed at least ten times. The chain links TRBV27 to TRBJ1-2; TRBD1 is a possible D gene (5 bases). Germline CDR1 reads MNHEY; CDR2 reads SMNVEV (reference sequence). The CDR3 is 13 amino acids. Trimming took off 9 bases at V and 8 bases at J, with 19 bases between the two ends. CDR3: CASSQKSGVGYTF. The DNA of the CDR3 is TGTGCCAGTAGTCAAAAATCGGGGGTCGGCTACACCTTC.

This clonotype was counted many times. The rearrangement uses TRBV19 and TRBJ2-7, with D possibly called TRBD1 or TRBD2 (6 bases each). The CDR3 length is 15 residues. Germline V gene lookup returns CDR1 LNHDA and CDR2 SQIVND (reference sequence). V lost 6 bases and J lost 3, with 18 bases in between. CDR3 amino acids: CASSPGRGVGYEQYF. For the CDR3, the DNA is TGTGCCAGTAGCCCTGGTAGGGGGGTTGGCTACGAGCAGTACTTC.

This clonotype was recorded many times. The rearrangement joins TRBV12-3 or TRBV12-4 to TRBJ1-1; D is undetermined. CDR3 size: 13 residues. The V gene lost 7 bases and the J gene lost 1 base, with 10 bases spanning the gap. The CDR3 protein is CASTLGPNTEAFF. In DNA, the CDR3 is TGTGCCAGCACCTTAGGACCGAACACTGAAGCTTTCTTT.

The chain employs TRBV7-9 and TRBJ2-5; D is perhaps TRBD1 or TRBD2 (5 bases each). The V gene lost 4 bases and the J gene lost 5 bases, with 14 bases spanning the gap. Germline assignment: CDR1 SEHNR and CDR2 FQNEAQ (reference sequence). The length of the CDR3 is 14 residues. This CDR3 is CASSSHQGPETQYF. The CDR3 coding sequence is TGTGCCAGCAGCTCCCATCAGGGACCCGAGACCCAGTACTTC. Drawing the rest from reference TRBV7-9 and TRBJ2-5, the complete variable domain is DTGVSQNPRHKITKRGQNVTFRCDPISEHNRLYWYRQTLGQGPEFLTYFQNEAQLEKSRLLSDRFSAERPKGSFSTLEIQRTEQGDSAMYLCASSSHQGPETQYFGPGTRLLVL.

Only a few counts were recorded for this clonotype. The CDR3 reads CASSQGPGYEQYF. The CDR3 DNA reads as TGCGCCAGCAGCCAAGGCCCCGGCTACGAGCAGTACTTC. The chain recombines TRBV4-1 with TRBJ2-7; no clear D gene. Looked up from germline, CDR1 is MGHRA and CDR2 is YSYEKL. Trimming cost V 1 base and J 3 bases, with 7 bases left between them. The CDR3 has 13 residues.

This clonotype was observed many times. The chain couples TRBV2 to TRBJ2-2, with D possibly TRBD1 on 5 matching bases. CDR1 is SNHLY, CDR2 FYNNEI, per germline. V dropped 9 bases and J dropped 3 bases, with 14 bases sitting between them. CDR3 size: 14 residues. CDR3: CASTQGWHTGELFF. CDR3 bases: TGTGCCAGTACCCAGGGATGGCACACCGGGGAGCTGTTTTTT.

The CDR3 DNA reads as TGTGCCAGCAGCTTGTTAGCGGGTTCCAAAAACATTCAGTACTTC. Amino acids: CASSLLAGSKNIQYF. The gene calls are TRBV5-6 and TRBJ2-4; 7 bases line up with TRBD2. Germline lookup yields CDR1 SGHDT and CDR2 YYEEEE. The CDR3 has 15 residues. Trimming took 1 base from V and 2 from J; bases not matched to a gene: 3.

The chain carries TRBV7-3 and TRBJ2-1; the D gene is possibly TRBD2 (5 bases). The V gene's germline CDR1 is SGHTA and CDR2 FQGTGA. V was trimmed by 5 bases and J by 5 bases, leaving 16 bases between them. The CDR3 length is 15 residues. The chain's CDR3 is CASSLDWGRDNEQFF. CDR3 DNA: TGTGCCAGCAGCCTGGACTGGGGAAGAGACAATGAGCAGTTCTTC.

This clonotype was recorded many times. The chain links TRBV7-9 to TRBJ2-2; D is unclear. The CDR3 is 16 residues long. The V end was cut by 1 base, the J end by 2 bases, with 11 bases between. Germline-derived CDR1 and CDR2 are SEHNR and FQNEAQ (reference sequence). The CDR3 region is CASSLEGDINTGELFF. The CDR3 DNA is TGTGCCAGCAGCTTAGAAGGCGACATAAACACCGGGGAGCTGTTTTTT.

The V call is TRBV27, the J call TRBJ1-1; no clear D. This CDR3 is built from 13 residues. V lost 3 bases and J 3 bases, leaving 8 bases between the germline ends. Germline V gene lookup returns CDR1 MNHEY and CDR2 SMNVEV (reference sequence). CDR3 residues: CASSLTRDTEAFF. The CDR3 DNA reads TGTGCCAGCAGTTTGACCCGCGACACTGAAGCTTTCTTT.

Many counts were recorded for this clonotype. The rearrangement links TRBV6-6 to TRBJ2-2, with D perhaps TRBD2 (6 bases). V dropped 6 bases and J dropped 3 bases, with 11 bases sitting between them. The CDR3 is 14 residues long. Germline CDR1 and CDR2: MNHNY and SVGAGI (reference sequence). The CDR3 sequence: CASRPGTDTGELFF. The CDR3 DNA sequence: TGTGCCAGCAGACCCGGGACTGACACCGGGGAGCTGTTTTTT.

In this sample, this clonotype turned up many times. The V and J genes are TRBV30 and TRBJ1-2; D possibly corresponds to TRBD1 (5 bases). CDR3 length: 15 residues. Deletions cut 0 bases from V and 4 bases from J, with 15 bases between. CDR1 is GTSNPN, CDR2 SVGIG, per germline (reference sequence). CDR3 bases: TGTGCCTGGAGTGTCGGCCACCGGGACTCCTATGGCTACACCTTC. Its translation is CAWSVGHRDSYGYTF. Looking up the rest from reference TRBV30 and TRBJ1-2 gives the full variable domain: SQTIHQWPATLVQPVGSPLSLECTVEGTSNPNLYWYRQAAGRGLQLLFYSVGIGQISSEVPQNLSASRPQDRQFILSSKKLLLSDSGFYLCAWSVGHRDSYGYTFGSGTRLTVV.

The V and J genes are TRBV19 and TRBJ1-2; the D gene is possibly TRBD1 (6 bases). The CDR3 is made up of 14 amino acids. CDR1 LNHDA and CDR2 SQIVND come from the germline V gene (reference sequence). With 3 bases removed from V and 8 bases from J, the gap between germline ends came to 16 bases. The CDR3 bases are TGTGCCAGTAGTATTATGGACCGGACAGACGGCTACACCTTC. Its translation is CASSIMDRTDGYTF.

The gene calls are TRBV15 and TRBJ2-3; 11 nucleotides align to TRBD2. This CDR3 has 20 amino acids. The germline V gene encodes CDR1 LNHNV and CDR2 YYDKDF (reference sequence). V shed 3 bases and J 1 base; nucleotides not matched to a gene: 15. CDR3 sequence: CATSSHGSTSGRVGTDTQYF. The CDR3 DNA follows: TGTGCCACCAGCAGTCACGGGTCTACTAGCGGGAGAGTCGGCACAGATACGCAGTATTTT. The whole variable domain, remainder taken from reference TRBV15 and TRBJ2-3, is DAMVIQNPRYQVTQFGKPVTLSCSQTLNHNVMYWYQQKSSQAPKLLFHYYDKDFNNEADTPDNFQSRRPNTSFCFLDIRSPGLGDTAMYLCATSSHGSTSGRVGTDTQYFGPGTRLTVL.

This clonotype was recorded at least ten times. The rearrangement links TRBV12-3 or TRBV12-4 to TRBJ2-5, with D perhaps being TRBD1 or TRBD2 (6 bases each). The ends were cut back, 4 bases at V and 5 bases at J, with 20 bases in the middle. This CDR3 has 16 residues. The CDR3 spells CASSSFWQGRLETQYF. CDR3 DNA sequence: TGTGCCAGCAGTTCCTTTTGGCAGGGGAGGTTGGAGACCCAGTACTTC.

This clonotype was seen at least ten times. The chain carries TRBV11-2 and TRBJ2-5, with D uncertain. Germline CDR1 is SGHAT and CDR2 is FQNNGV. Trimming cost V 3 bases and J 1 base, with 9 bases left between them. This CDR3 contains 14 residues. CDR3 nucleotide sequence: TGTGCCAGCAGCTTCCTGCCTTCCCAAGAGACCCAGTACTTC. Amino acid sequence: CASSFLPSQETQYF.

V usage is TRBV9 and J usage is TRBJ1-1, with TRBD1 as a possible D gene (5 bases). Trimming removed 0 bases at V and 11 bases at J, with 11 bases between. Germline values: CDR1 SGDLS, CDR2 YYNGEE. The CDR3 extends over 12 amino acids. CDR3 DNA sequence: TGTGCCAGCAGCGTAGGAAATGGGGGTGCTTTCTTT. Translating it yields CASSVGNGGAFF.

A note on this clonotype: The junction differs from germline at one of its ends, possibly a read error. The chain employs TRBV19 and TRBJ2-6; D remains unclear. The germline gives CDR1 LNHDA, CDR2 SQIVND (reference sequence). CDR3 size: 13 residues. In DNA, the CDR3 is TGTGCCAGTAGATACTCTTGGGCCAACGTCCTGACTTTC. This gives the protein CASRYSWANVLTF.